This passage covers 20 T cell receptor beta chains from one sample sequenced in a study of shared clonotypes between healthy human individuals. Using immunoSEQ multiplex PCR, the repertoire was profiled, and TCRdb retains in-frame clones only, with some absent. The data contain 1.6 million or so clones, roughly 96% of them seen just once; the ten biggest clones take up 1.2%. Sequenced input: naive CD4+ T cells sorted from blood. Subset here: CD45RA+ positively selected. These TCRs come from a man younger than 40 in good health.

The chain joins TRBV6-5 to TRBJ2-1, with 7 bases fitting TRBD2. V was pared by 6 bases and J by 0 bases, with 5 bases of the junction left unmatched. Germline V gene lookup returns CDR1 MNHEY and CDR2 SVGAGI. This CDR3 comprises 15 residues. Here the CDR3 DNA reads TGTGCCAGCAGACGAGCGGGAACCTCCTACAATGAGCAGTTCTTC. Translation gives CASRRAGTSYNEQFF.

The chain joins TRBV28 to TRBJ2-5; 11 bases match TRBD2. There are 17 residues in the CDR3. The germline CDR1 and CDR2 sequences are MDHEN and SYDVKM. The junction had 10 bases not matched to a gene; V was cut back by 4 bases and J by 3 bases. Here the CDR3 DNA reads TGTGCCAGCAGTTCCTACTTAGCGGGAGGGCGAAAAGAGACCCAGTACTTC. It translates to CASSSYLAGGRKETQYF.

This chain connects TRBV7-8 to TRBJ2-5; weak D call: TRBD1 (6 bases). Trimming stripped 3 bases from V and 0 bases from J, with 20 bases between. Germline V CDR1 and CDR2: SGHVS, FQNEAQ. CDR3 length equals 18 residues. This CDR3 reads CASSFPLYPSGDQETQYF. The CDR3 nucleotides are TGTGCCAGCAGCTTTCCTCTATACCCCTCAGGGGACCAAGAGACCCAGTACTTC. The variable domain in full, completed from reference TRBV7-8 and TRBJ2-5, reads GAGVSQSPRYKVAKRGQDVALRCDPISGHVSLFWYQQALGQGPEFLTYFQNEAQLDKSGLPSDRFFAERPEGSVSTLKIQRTQQEDSAVYLCASSFPLYPSGDQETQYFGPGTRLLVL.

As concerns this clone: Within the sample, other DNA sequences also encode this same CDR3. V gene TRBV28 combines with J gene TRBJ2-7; D might be TRBD1 or TRBD2, each matching 5 bases. The germline V gene has CDR1 MDHEN and CDR2 SYDVKM. There are 13 residues in the CDR3. Trimming cost V 6 bases and J 4 bases, with 13 bases left between them. In DNA, the CDR3 is TGTGCCAGCAGCACAGGCGGCGGGTACGAGCAGTACTTC. This gives the protein CASSTGGGYEQYF.

The chain carries TRBV11-2 and TRBJ1-2; 7 bases are a match to TRBD1. Germline lookup yields CDR1 SGHAT and CDR2 FQNNGV. J gave up 1 base and V 3 bases, and 5 bases lay outside the gene matches. The CDR3 length is 15 residues. The CDR3 nucleotides read TGTGCCAGCAGCTTCCCTAGACAGGGTAACTATGGCTACACCTTC. As protein: CASSFPRQGNYGYTF.

This clone was observed a few times. The V gene is TRBV9, the J gene TRBJ2-2; D unresolved. The CDR3 has 16 residues. Germline lookup yields CDR1 SGDLS and CDR2 YYNGEE. Trimming left V 0 bases short and J 5 bases short, with 14 bases between. The CDR3 DNA follows: TGTGCCAGCAGCGTAGTTGGGTCCACCCGGACCGGGGAGCTGTTTTTT. Its protein is CASSVVGSTRTGELFF.

Points on this clone: The identical CDR3 is also encoded by other nucleotide sequences in the sample. The CDR3 sequence is CSVARGSYEQYF. CDR3 sequence (DNA): TGCAGCGTTGCTCGGGGTTCCTACGAGCAGTACTTC. The V gene is TRBV29-1, the J gene TRBJ2-7; tentative D call: TRBD2 (5 bases). The V gene's germline CDR1 is SQVTM and CDR2 ANQGSEA. The CDR3 covers 12 residues. V lost 4 bases, J lost 1 base, and 8 bases lay in between.

The rearrangement joins TRBV10-2 to TRBJ2-7; D is unresolved. With 3 bases removed from V and 3 bases from J, the gap between germline ends came to 6 bases. The CDR3 has 12 residues. In germline, CDR1 is WSHSY, CDR2 SAAADI. CDR3 DNA: TGCGCCAGCAGTGAAAAAGTCTACGAGCAGTACTTC. Translation gives CASSEKVYEQYF.

The rearrangement joins TRBV29-1 to TRBJ2-6, with D tentatively TRBD2 (6 bases). The CDR3 runs 17 residues. Germline CDR1 SQVTM, CDR2 ANQGSEA. The CDR3 is CTQTGGVWPSGANVLTF. The DNA of the CDR3 is TGCACCCAAACCGGCGGGGTTTGGCCCTCTGGGGCCAACGTCCTGACTTTC.

The chain employs TRBV5-4 and TRBJ2-5; D is undetermined. V lost 4 bases and J 2 bases, leaving 12 bases between the germline ends. Germline V gene lookup returns CDR1 SGHNT and CDR2 YYREEE (reference sequence). This CDR3 comprises 14 residues. In nucleotides, the CDR3 is TGTGCCAGCAGCCTGCGACTCACTCAAGAGACCCAGTACTTC. It encodes CASSLRLTQETQYF. Supplemented by reference TRBV5-4 and TRBJ2-5, the full variable domain reads ETGVTQSPTHLIKTRGQQVTLRCSSQSGHNTVSWYQQALGQGPQFIFQYYREEENGRGNFPPRFSGLQFPNYSSELNVNALELDDSALYLCASSLRLTQETQYFGPGTRLLVL.

The chain is built from TRBV9 and TRBJ1-1; D ambiguous. The length of the CDR3 is 15 residues. V was pared by 2 bases and J by 0 bases, with 11 bases between. Germline CDR1 reads SGDLS; CDR2 reads YYNGEE. The DNA for the CDR3 is TGTGCCAGCAGCGTTACCGGGCACTTGAACACTGAAGCTTTCTTT. This gives the protein CASSVTGHLNTEAFF.

The rearrangement uses TRBV30 and TRBJ2-7; D is unresolved. V was trimmed by 1 base and J by 0 bases, leaving 10 bases between them. The CDR3 is 14 residues long. Germline V lookup: CDR1 GTSNPN, CDR2 SVGIG (reference sequence). Written as DNA, the CDR3 is TGTGCCTGGAGTGGACGGCGGAGCTCCTACGAGCAGTACTTC. As protein: CAWSGRRSSYEQYF.

The chain has TRBV7-8 and TRBJ2-5; D not certain. V lost 6 bases, J lost 3 bases, and 11 bases lay in between. Germline V gives CDR1 SGHVS, CDR2 FQNEAQ. The CDR3 covers 13 residues. In nucleotides, the CDR3 is TGTGCCAGCAGAGAAAGATGGGAAGAGACCCAGTACTTC. It is translated as CASRERWEETQYF.

The V call is TRBV10-1, the J call TRBJ2-7; D unresolved. Per germline, CDR1 WNHNN and CDR2 SYGVQD (reference sequence). This CDR3 contains 15 residues. Trimming left V 2 bases short and J 3 bases short, with 14 bases between. This CDR3 is CASSEGPDGFYEQYF. CDR3 bases: TGCGCCAGCAGTGAGGGTCCGGACGGATTCTACGAGCAGTACTTC.

There are a few counts of this clone. The chain combines TRBV27 with TRBJ2-3, with D perhaps TRBD1 (6 bases). CDR3 length equals 13 residues. Germline CDR1 reads MNHEY; CDR2 reads SMNVEV (reference sequence). V shed 3 bases and J shed 9 bases, with 13 bases lying between them. In DNA, the CDR3 is TGTGCCAGCAGTTTCCGACAGGAGGAAACGCAGTATTTT. The encoded protein is CASSFRQEETQYF.

V usage is TRBV18 and J usage is TRBJ2-7; D unclear. The CDR3 is 14 amino acids. The V end was cut by 3 bases, the J end by 4 bases, with 13 bases between. Germline V CDR1 and CDR2: KGHSH, LQKENI. CDR3 DNA sequence: TGTGCCAGCTCACCTGCGGCATTTACATACGAGCAGTACTTC. Protein sequence: CASSPAAFTYEQYF.

This clone was observed once. This chain joins TRBV7-9 and TRBJ1-4; tentative D call: TRBD1 (5 bases). With 7 bases removed from V and 5 bases from J, the gap between germline ends came to 11 bases. This CDR3 is built from 13 residues. The germline gives CDR1 SEHNR, CDR2 FQNEAQ (reference sequence). CDR3 coding DNA: TGTGCCAGCACCCCCGGGGGGAATGAAAAACTGTTTTTT. Amino acid sequence: CASTPGGNEKLFF.

This chain joins TRBV9 and TRBJ2-1, with no clear D. Deletions cut 1 base from V and 5 bases from J, with 7 bases between. The CDR3 covers 13 residues. CDR1 is SGDLS, CDR2 YYNGEE, per germline. CDR3 bases: TGTGCCAGCAGCGTAAACACAAACAATGAGCAGTTCTTC. It is translated as CASSVNTNNEQFF. Using reference TRBV9 and TRBJ2-1 for the parts outside the CDR3, the full variable domain is DSGVTQTPKHLITATGQRVTLRCSPRSGDLSVYWYQQSLDQGLQFLIQYYNGEERAKGNILERFSAQQFPDLHSELNLSSLELGDSALYFCASSVNTNNEQFFGPGTRLTVL.

This clone is a singleton in its sample. Within the sample, other DNA sequences also encode this same CDR3. The chain links TRBV25-1 to TRBJ2-1, with 14 bases matching TRBD2. CDR3 length: 15 residues. Germline loops: CDR1 MGHDK, CDR2 SYGVNS. V dropped 6 bases and J dropped 7; count of bases not matched to a gene: 5. The CDR3 here is CASSGGTSGRNEQFF. CDR3 nucleotides: TGTGCCAGCAGCGGCGGGACTAGCGGGAGAAATGAGCAGTTCTTC.

V gene TRBV6-5 combines with J gene TRBJ2-7; TRBD1 matches at 8 bases. Germline V gives CDR1 MNHEY, CDR2 SVGAGI. The CDR3 length is 15 residues. Trimming removed 6 bases from V and 1 base from J; junction bases left unmatched: 8. For the CDR3, the DNA is TGTGCCAGCAGCCGTCGGACAGGGAGTTCCTACGAGCAGTACTTC. It specifies CASSRRTGSSYEQYF.